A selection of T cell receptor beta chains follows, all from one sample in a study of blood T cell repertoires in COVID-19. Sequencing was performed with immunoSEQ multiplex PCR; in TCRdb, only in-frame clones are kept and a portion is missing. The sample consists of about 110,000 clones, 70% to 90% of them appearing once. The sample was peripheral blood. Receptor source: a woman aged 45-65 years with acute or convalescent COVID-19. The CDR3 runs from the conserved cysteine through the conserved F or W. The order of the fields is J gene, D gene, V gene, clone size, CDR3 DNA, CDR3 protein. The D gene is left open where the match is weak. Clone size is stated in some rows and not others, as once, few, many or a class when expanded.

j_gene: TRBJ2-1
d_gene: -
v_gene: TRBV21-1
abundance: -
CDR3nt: TGTGCCAGCAGCACCTTCCACAATGGCGGGTGCTGCAATGAGCAGTTCTTC
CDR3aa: CASSTFHNGGCCNEQFF

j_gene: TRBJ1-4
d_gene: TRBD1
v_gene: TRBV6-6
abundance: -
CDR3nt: TGTGCCAGCAGTCCGGGACAGCCTAATGAAAAACTGTTTTTT
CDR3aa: CASSPGQPNEKLFF

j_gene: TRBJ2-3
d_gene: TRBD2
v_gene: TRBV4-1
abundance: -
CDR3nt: TGCGCCAGCAGCCAAGACTCAGCGGGAGCTACAGATACGCAGTATTTT
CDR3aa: CASSQDSAGATDTQYF

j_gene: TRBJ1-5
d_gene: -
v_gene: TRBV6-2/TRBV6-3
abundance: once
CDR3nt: TGTGCCAGCAGCCCCGGCGGGGTGGGCAATCAGCCCCAGCATTTT
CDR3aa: CASSPGGVGNQPQHF

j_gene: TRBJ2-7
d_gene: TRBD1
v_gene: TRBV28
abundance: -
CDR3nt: TGTGCCAGCAGTTTAAGACAGGGGTCGGCCGAGCAGTACTTC
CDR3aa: CASSLRQGSAEQYF

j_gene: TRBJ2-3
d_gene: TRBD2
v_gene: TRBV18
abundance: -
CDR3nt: TGTGCCAGCTCACCTTTTGGAGTCGTAGCGGGCAACACAGATACGCAGTATTTT
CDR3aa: CASSPFGVVAGNTDTQYF

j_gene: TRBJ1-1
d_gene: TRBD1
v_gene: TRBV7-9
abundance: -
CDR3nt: TGTGCCAGCAGCTCCCACCTCACAGGGGGCACTGAAGCTTTCTTT
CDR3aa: CASSSHLTGGTEAFF

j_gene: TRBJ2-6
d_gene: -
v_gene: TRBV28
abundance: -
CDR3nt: TGTGCCAGCAGTACCCGAGGGCCTGGGGCCAACGTCCTGACTTTC
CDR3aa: CASSTRGPGANVLTF

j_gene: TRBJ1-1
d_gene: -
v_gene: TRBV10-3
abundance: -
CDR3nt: TGTGCCATCAGCCCCGGGGGGAGGGGCACTGAAGCTTTCTTT
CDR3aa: CAISPGGRGTEAFF

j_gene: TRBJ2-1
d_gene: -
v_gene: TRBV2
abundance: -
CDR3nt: TGTGCCAGCAGTGAAAATGATCCGGGGTCCTACAATGAGCAGTTCTTC
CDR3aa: CASSENDPGSYNEQFF

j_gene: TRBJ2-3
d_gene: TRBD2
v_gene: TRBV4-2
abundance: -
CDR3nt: TGTGCCAGCAGCCAGGTAGCGGGAGGGCCTATAGATACGCAGTATTTT
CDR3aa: CASSQVAGGPIDTQYF

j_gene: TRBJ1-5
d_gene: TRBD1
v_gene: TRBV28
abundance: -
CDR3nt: TGTGCCAGCAGAGCCAGGGACAGGGATCAGCCCCAGCATTTT
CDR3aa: CASRARDRDQPQHF

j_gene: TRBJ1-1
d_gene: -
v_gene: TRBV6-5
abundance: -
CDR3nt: TGTGCCAGCAACACAGGGTTGAACACTGAAGCTTTCTTT
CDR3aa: CASNTGLNTEAFF

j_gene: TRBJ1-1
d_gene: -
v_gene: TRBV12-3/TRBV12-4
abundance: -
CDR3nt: TGTGCCAGCAGTAGCAAATTTGAAGCTTTCTTT
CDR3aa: CASSSKFEAFF

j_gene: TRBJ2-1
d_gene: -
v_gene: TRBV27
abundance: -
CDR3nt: TGTGCCAGTGGAGAGTGGACAGCGGGACGCAATGAGCAGTTCTTC
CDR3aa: CASGEWTAGRNEQFF

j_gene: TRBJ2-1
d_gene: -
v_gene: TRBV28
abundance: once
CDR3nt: TGTGCCAGCAGTTTAACGAGGGCTAGCCCGTACCATGAGCAGTTCTTC
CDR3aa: CASSLTRASPYHEQFF

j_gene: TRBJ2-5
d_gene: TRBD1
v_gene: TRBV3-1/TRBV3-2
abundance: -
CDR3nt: TGTGCCAGCAGCCGGACAGGGATGCCGGGGGAGACCCAGTACTTC
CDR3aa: CASSRTGMPGETQYF

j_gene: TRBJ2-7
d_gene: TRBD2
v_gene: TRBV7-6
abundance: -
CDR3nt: TGTGCCAGCAGCTTAGCCCTAGCGGGAATGAGCGAGCAGTACTTC
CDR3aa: CASSLALAGMSEQYF

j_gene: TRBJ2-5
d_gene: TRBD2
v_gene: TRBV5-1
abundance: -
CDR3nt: TGCGCCAGCAGCTTGGGTTCTAGCGGGTCTCTCGGGGAGACCCAGTACTTC
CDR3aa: CASSLGSSGSLGETQYF

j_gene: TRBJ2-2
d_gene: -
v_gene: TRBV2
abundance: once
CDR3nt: TGTGCCAGCAGTCCGGGACTCCCAACACCTCCCGGGGAGCTGTTTTTT
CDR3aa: CASSPGLPTPPGELFF

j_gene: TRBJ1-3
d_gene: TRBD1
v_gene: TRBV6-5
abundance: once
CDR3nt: TGTGCCAGCAGTCCGACAGGGGCGGGAAACACCATATATTTT
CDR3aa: CASSPTGAGNTIYF

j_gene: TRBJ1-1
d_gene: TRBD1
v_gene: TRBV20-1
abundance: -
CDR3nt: TGCAGTGCTAGTGGGACAGGGGTAGAAGCTTTCTTT
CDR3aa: CSASGTGVEAFF

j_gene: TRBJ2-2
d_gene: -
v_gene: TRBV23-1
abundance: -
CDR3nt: TGCGCCAGCAGTCACCGTAGGAACACCGGGGAGCTGTTTTTT
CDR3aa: CASSHRRNTGELFF

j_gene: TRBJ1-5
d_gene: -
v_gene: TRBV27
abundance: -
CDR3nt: TGTGCCAGCAGTTTATTAGCCAACGGACAGCCCCAGCATTTT
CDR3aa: CASSLLANGQPQHF

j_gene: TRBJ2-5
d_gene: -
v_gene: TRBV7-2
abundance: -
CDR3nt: TGTGCCAGCAGCCTTGGGGGCGGGCCTCAAGAGACCCAGTACTTC
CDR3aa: CASSLGGGPQETQYF